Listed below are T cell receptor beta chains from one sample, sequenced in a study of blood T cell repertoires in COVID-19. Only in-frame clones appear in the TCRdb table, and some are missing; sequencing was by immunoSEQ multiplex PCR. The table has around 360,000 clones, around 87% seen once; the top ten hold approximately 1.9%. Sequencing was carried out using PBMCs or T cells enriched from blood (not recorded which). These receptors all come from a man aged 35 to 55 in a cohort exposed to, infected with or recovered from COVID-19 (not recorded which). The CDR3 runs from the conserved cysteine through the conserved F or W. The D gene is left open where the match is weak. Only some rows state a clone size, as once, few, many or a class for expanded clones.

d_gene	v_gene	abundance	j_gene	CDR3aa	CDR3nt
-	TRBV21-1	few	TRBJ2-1	CASSLRDRDNEQFF	TGTGCCAGCAGCCTCCGGGACAGGGACAATGAGCAGTTCTTC
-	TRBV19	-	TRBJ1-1	CASSFSRNTEAFF	TGTGCCAGTAGTTTTTCCAGAAACACTGAAGCTTTCTTT
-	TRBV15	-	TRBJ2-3	CATSSRVLNTDTQYF	TGTGCCACCAGCAGTCGCGTCCTCAACACAGATACGCAGTATTTT
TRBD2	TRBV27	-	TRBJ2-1	CASRPGLAGGVNEQFF	TGTGCCAGCAGGCCCGGATTAGCGGGAGGGGTCAATGAGCAGTTCTTC
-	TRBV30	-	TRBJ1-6	CAWSVLGGPGSPLHF	TGTGCCTGGAGTGTACTTGGAGGCCCGGGATCACCCCTCCACTTT
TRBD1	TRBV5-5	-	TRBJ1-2	CASGKGASYGYTF	TGTGCCAGCGGAAAGGGGGCTAGCTATGGCTACACCTTC
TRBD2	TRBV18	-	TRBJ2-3	CATSPGTTTDTQYF	TGTGCCACCTCACCCGGGACTACCACAGATACGCAGTATTTT
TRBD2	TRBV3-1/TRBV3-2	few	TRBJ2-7	CASSPNPGLAGPLYEQYF	TGTGCCAGCAGCCCGAATCCGGGACTAGCGGGCCCTCTCTACGAGCAGTACTTC
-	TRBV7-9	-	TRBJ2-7	CASSPAISGYLYEQYF	TGTGCCAGCAGCCCAGCCATTAGCGGTTATCTCTACGAGCAGTACTTC
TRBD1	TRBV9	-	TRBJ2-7	CASSVGTGTYEQYF	TGTGCCAGCAGCGTAGGGACAGGTACCTACGAGCAGTACTTC
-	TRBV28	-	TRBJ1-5	CASSLPGYQPQHF	TGTGCCAGCAGTCTCCCAGGGTATCAGCCCCAGCATTTT
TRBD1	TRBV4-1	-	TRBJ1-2	CASSQPDRGGGYGYTF	TGCGCCAGCAGCCAACCGGACAGGGGTGGGGGCTATGGCTACACCTTC
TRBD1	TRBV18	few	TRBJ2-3	CASSPDRVRTDTQYF	TGTGCCAGCTCACCCGACAGGGTTCGCACAGATACGCAGTATTTT
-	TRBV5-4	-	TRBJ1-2	CASSLSGNNYGYTF	TGTGCCAGCAGCTTATCCGGGAATAACTATGGCTACACCTTC
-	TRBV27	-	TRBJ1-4	CASFRVFATNEKLFF	TGTGCCAGCTTCAGGGTCTTTGCAACTAATGAAAAACTGTTTTTT
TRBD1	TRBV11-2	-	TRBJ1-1	CASKRDSQGSEAFF	TGTGCCAGCAAGAGGGACAGCCAAGGGTCTGAAGCTTTCTTT
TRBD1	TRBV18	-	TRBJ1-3	CASSPRDSQGNTIYF	TGTGCCAGCTCACCACGGGACAGCCAAGGAAACACCATATATTTT
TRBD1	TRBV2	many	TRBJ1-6	CASRGQGGENSPLHF	TGTGCCAGCAGGGGACAGGGTGGAGAGAATTCACCCCTCCACTTT
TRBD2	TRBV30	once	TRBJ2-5	CAWIREGRITETQYF	TGTGCCTGGATACGGGAGGGCCGTATAACAGAGACCCAGTACTTC
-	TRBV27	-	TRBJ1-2	CASSLKRAYGYTF	TGTGCCAGCAGTTTAAAGAGGGCTTATGGCTACACCTTC
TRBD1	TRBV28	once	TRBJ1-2	CASERTGYGYTF	TGTGCCAGCGAACGGACAGGATATGGCTACACCTTC
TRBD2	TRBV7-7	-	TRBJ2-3	CASSPTSGVDTQYF	TGTGCCAGCAGTCCGACTAGCGGGGTGGATACGCAGTATTTT
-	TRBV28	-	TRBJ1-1	CASSPQMNTEAFF	TGTGCCAGCAGCCCCCAGATGAACACTGAAGCTTTCTTT
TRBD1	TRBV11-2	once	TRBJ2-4	CASSKGQGVKNIQYF	TGTGCCAGCAGCAAAGGACAGGGGGTCAAAAACATTCAGTACTTC
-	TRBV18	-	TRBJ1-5	CASSPSQSNQPQHF	TGTGCCAGCTCACCTTCGCAGAGCAATCAGCCCCAGCATTTT
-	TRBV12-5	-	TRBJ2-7	CASGPQSYEQYF	TGTGCTAGTGGTCCCCAGTCCTACGAGCAGTACTTC
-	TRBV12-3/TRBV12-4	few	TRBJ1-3	CASSFGPNTIYF	TGTGCCAGCAGTTTTGGGCCAAACACCATATATTTT
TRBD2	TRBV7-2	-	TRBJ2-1	CASSPTSGRVDEQFF	TGTGCCAGCAGCCCCACTAGCGGGAGGGTTGATGAGCAGTTCTTC
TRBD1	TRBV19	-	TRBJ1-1	CASSFRYSRGKNTEAFF	TGTGCCAGTAGTTTCCGGTACTCCAGGGGGAAGAACACTGAAGCTTTCTTT
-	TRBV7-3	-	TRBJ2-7	CASSLWGDREQYF	TGTGCCAGCAGCTTATGGGGGGATCGGGAGCAGTACTTC
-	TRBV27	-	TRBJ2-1	CASSFGGFYNEQFF	TGTGCCAGCAGTTTTGGGGGGTTCTACAATGAGCAGTTCTTC
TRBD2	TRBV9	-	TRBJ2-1	CASSVGSGSGYEQFF	TGTGCCAGCAGCGTAGGAAGCGGGAGTGGCTATGAGCAGTTCTTC
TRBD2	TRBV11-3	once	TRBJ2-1	CASSLESGRRGSEQFF	TGTGCCAGCAGCTTAGAAAGCGGGAGAAGAGGGAGTGAGCAGTTCTTC
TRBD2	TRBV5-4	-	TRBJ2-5	CASSLGLAGSETQYF	TGTGCCAGCAGCTTGGGACTAGCGGGTTCAGAGACCCAGTACTTC
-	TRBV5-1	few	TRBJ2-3	CASSLPHGGTQYF	TGCGCCAGCAGCTTGCCGCACGGGGGTACGCAGTATTTT
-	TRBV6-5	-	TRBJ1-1	CASSYVSSNTEAFF	TGTGCCAGCAGTTACGTTTCTTCGAACACTGAAGCTTTCTTT
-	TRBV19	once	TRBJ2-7	CASSIVGSSYEQYF	TGTGCCAGTAGTATTGTCGGGTCCTCCTACGAGCAGTACTTC
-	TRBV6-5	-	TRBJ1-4	CASRAQGLEKLFF	TGTGCCAGCAGGGCCCAGGGCCTGGAAAAACTGTTTTTT